This note documents a single T cell receptor beta chain sequence. Its target is not known. This table comes from immunoSEQ multiplex PCR, and its TCRdb copy is limited to in-frame clones, with some not included. Here the sample spans roughly 2 million clones, just under 95% being singletons. The sample comes from a study of shared clonotypes between healthy human individuals. Overall study findings and caveats: Compared with memory subsets, naive subsets generally had larger estimated richness. Shared across a few donors were roughly 4.8% of the naive CD4 clonotypes.

Naive CD8 cells lacked CD45RO, underwent positive selection for CCR7 and left out terminally differentiated effector memory CD45RA+ cells. Caucasian adults residing in Nashville, Tennessee made up all the donors. The source material was naive CD8+ T cells sorted from blood. The sequence was collected from a man between 18 and 35 years old in good health.

This CDR3 is CASSIGPSGEQYF. The CDR3 DNA sequence: TGTGCCAGTAGTATCGGACCCTCCGGTGAGCAGTACTTC. The chain recombines TRBV19 with TRBJ2-7; D unresolved. Germline V gives CDR1 LNHDA, CDR2 SQIVND (reference sequence). The CDR3 covers 13 residues. V lost 3 bases to trimming and J lost 7 bases, with 13 bases between them. The entire variable domain, with the rest obtained from reference TRBV19 and TRBJ2-7, is as follows: DGGITQSPKYLFRKEGQNVTLSCEQNLNHDAMYWYRQDPGQGLRLIYYSQIVNDFQKGDIAEGYSVSREKKESFPLTVTSAQKNPTAFYLCASSIGPSGEQYFGPGTRLTVT.